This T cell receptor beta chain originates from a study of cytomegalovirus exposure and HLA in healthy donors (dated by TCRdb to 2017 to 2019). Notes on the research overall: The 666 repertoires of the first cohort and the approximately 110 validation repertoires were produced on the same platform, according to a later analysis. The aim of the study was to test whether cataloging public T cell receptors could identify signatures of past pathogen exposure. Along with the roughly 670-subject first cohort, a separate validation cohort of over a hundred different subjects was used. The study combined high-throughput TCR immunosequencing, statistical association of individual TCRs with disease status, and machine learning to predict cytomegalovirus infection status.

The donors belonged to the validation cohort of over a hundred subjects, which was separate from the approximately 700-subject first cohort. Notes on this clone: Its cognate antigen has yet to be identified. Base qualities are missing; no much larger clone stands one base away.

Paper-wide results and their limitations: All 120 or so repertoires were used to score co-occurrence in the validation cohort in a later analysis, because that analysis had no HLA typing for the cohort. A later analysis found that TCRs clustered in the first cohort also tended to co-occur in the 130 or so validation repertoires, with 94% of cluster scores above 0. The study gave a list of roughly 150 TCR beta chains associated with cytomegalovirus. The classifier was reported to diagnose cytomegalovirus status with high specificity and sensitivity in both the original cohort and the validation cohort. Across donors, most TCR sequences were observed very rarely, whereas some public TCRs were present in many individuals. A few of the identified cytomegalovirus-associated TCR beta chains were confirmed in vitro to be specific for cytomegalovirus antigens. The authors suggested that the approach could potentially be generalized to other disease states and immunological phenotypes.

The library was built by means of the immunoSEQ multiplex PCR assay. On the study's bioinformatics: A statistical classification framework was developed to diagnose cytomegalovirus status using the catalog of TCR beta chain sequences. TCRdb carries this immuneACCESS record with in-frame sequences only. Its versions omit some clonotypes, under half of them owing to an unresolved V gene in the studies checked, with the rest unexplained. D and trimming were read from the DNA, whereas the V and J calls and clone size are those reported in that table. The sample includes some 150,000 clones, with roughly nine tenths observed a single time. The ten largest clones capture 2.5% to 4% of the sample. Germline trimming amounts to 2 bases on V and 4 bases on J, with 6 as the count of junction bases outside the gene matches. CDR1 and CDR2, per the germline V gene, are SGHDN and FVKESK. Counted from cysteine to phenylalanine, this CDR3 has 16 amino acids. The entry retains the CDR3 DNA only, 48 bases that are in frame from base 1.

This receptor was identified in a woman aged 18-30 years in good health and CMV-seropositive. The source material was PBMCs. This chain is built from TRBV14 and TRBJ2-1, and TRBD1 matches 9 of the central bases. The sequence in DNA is TGTGCCAGCAGCCAACCCACAGGGGGCCCATACAATGAGCAGTTCTTC. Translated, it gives CASSQPTGGPYNEQFF.